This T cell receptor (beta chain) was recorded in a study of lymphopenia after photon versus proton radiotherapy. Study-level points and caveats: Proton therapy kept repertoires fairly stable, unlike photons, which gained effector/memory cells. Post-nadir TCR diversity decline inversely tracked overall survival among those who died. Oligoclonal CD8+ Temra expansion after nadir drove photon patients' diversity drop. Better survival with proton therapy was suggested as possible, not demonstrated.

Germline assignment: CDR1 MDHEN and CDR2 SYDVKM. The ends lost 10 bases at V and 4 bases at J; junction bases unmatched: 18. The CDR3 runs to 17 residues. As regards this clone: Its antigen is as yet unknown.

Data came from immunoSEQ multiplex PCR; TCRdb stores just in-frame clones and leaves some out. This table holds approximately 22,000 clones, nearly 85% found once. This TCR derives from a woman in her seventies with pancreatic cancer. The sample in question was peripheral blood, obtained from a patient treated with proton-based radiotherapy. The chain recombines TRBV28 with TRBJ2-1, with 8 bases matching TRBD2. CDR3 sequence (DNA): TGTGCCATCATGCCCCCCCCCGCGGGAGGTTCGTACAATGAGCAGTTCTTC. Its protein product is CAIMPPPAGGSYNEQFF.